Listed here are 2 T cell receptor beta chains from one sample, sequenced in a study of T cells in Graves' hyperthyroidism and ophthalmopathy. Using RNA transcripts as the source, TCR beta CDR3 regions were amplified. Using the HTBI primer set, a first-round RT-PCR was run on the TCR CDR3. TCRdb passed the multiplex PCR reads through MiXCR, listing each CDR3 protein once. The sample contains 400,000 or so distinct CDR3 sequences, around 15% of which appear only once. Sequencing used blood. These receptors all stem from a woman aged 60 to 75 with Graves' ophthalmopathy.

The table lists this clonotype with a few counts. The CDR3, as DNA: TGTGCCAGCCATTGGGGGCAGAACACTGAAGCTTTCTTT. Its translation: CASHWGQNTEAFF. The V and J genes are TRBV28 and TRBJ1-1; TRBD1 is a possible D gene (6 bases). This CDR3 has 13 amino acids. Germline CDR1 MDHEN, CDR2 SYDVKM. Trimming pared 8 bases from V and 1 base from J, leaving 11 bases between.

This clonotype was seen a few times. The chain uses TRBV10-3 and TRBJ1-1; no firm D call. The CDR3 is 14 residues long. Germline-derived CDR1 and CDR2 are ENHRY and SYGVKD. Trimming removed 0 bases from V and 9 bases from J, with 14 bases in between. Here the CDR3 DNA reads TGTGCCATCAGTGAGTCCGGGCGTGAGCAGAAAGCTTTCTTT. Translated: CAISESGREQKAFF.